This T cell receptor (beta chain) was obtained from a study of beta chain features in type 1 diabetes (dated by TCRdb to the late 2010s). Concerning the study at large: Mean age, gender distribution, total cell number and subset yield were not different between patients and healthy donors. Naive and central memory subsets were obtained from all 30 or so donors, but regulatory and stem cell-like memory subsets were isolated from only 8 patients and roughly 8 healthy donors. The study compared TCRB repertoires of sorted circulating CD4+ T cell subsets between recently diagnosed type 1 diabetes patients and matched healthy donors. Across all samples, some 100,000,000 sorted cells were examined, and cell number per subset correlated strongly with RNA yield. Study-level results and caveats: Sequencing cDNA rather than genomic DNA could over-represent highly expressing activated cells, although activation and CD3 levels did not differ between groups. In all four CD4+ subsets, TCRB CDR3 length was moderately but significantly shorter in type 1 diabetes patients. Naive, central memory and regulatory TCRB repertoires appeared to be more similar among patients than among healthy donors. At VDJ recombination sites, patients with type 1 diabetes made fewer insertions and deleted more nucleotides, a pattern implying thymic rearrangement abnormalities. Because the HLA sub-analyses included only small numbers of individuals, any influence of HLA type on TCRB rearrangement was left unresolved. Shorter templates might be favored by PCR, yet because patient and control samples were amplified and corrected together, any such skew would affect both groups equally.

Each donor gave one peripheral blood draw, averaging about 120 mL, which was collected into heparinised tubes. A BD FACSAria II was used to sort naive, central memory, regulatory and stem cell-like memory CD4+ T cells with a panel that included CD45RO, CCR7, CD25, CD127, CD95 and CD27. Every sorted population had a purity above 98%. PBMCs were separated immediately by Lymphoprep density gradient centrifugation and were stained directly, without being cultured. So that batch effects would be minimized, each experiment stained and sorted samples in pairs, pairing one healthy donor with one patient. From the cysteine through the phenylalanine, the CDR3 covers 17 amino acids. The kept DNA is CDR3 alone, 51 bases in frame from the first base. CDR1 SGDLS and CDR2 YYNGEE are derived from the germline V gene. V is reduced by 4 bases and J by 7 bases, leaving a spacing of 21 bases between them. In this sample, this clone turned up a few times. It lacks a known antigen. No much larger clone exists at a distance of one base, and base qualities are not known.

The entire isolated RNA was reverse transcribed using the High Capacity cDNA Reverse Transcription Kit, and thus expressed TCRB transcripts were sequenced. Deep immunoSEQ sequencing was applied to naive, central memory and regulatory T cell samples, giving an average of roughly 3.5 million total reads per sample. Sorted cells were lysed in RLT buffer, and RNA was extracted using DNase-treated RNeasy Micro or Mini kits according to cell number. Each cell subset was processed on its own to prevent cross-contamination, while patient and healthy donor samples were processed together. The immunoSEQ multiplex PCR was used to amplify TCRB sequences from cDNA, generating 87-bp fragments that spanned the CDR3 region. Sequencing of the amplicons was done on the Illumina HiSeq platform. Per the original workflow: Synthetic template baselines were used to correct PCR bias computationally, reads within Hamming distance 2 were collapsed together, and singletons that could not be merged were discarded. Reads were aligned to IMGT to assign V, D and J genes, CDR3 length, and insertions or deletions at six rearrangement sites. Within each subset, clonotype counts were normalized to the number of sorted cells before true diversity and Gini coefficients were calculated with the tcR R package. The overlap coefficient, calculated on TCRB nucleotide sequences, was used to measure repertoire sharing. Out-of-frame TCRB sequences from naive cells were analyzed as a proxy for the pre-selection repertoire. TCRdb re-hosts the immuneACCESS table, in-frame sequences only. Its copies lack some clones; in the studies checked, an unresolved V gene accounts for under half of them, and the cause for the rest is not known. That table gives V, J and clone size, and the DNA gave D and trimming. In all, the sample holds 640,000 or so clones, and under 15% of those were seen once. The ten largest clonotypes hold 0.022% of the sample.

The TCR comes from a young man with type 1 diabetes. The sequence links TRBV9 to TRBJ1-6; a tentative D call is TRBD1 (6 bases match). Material for sequencing was naive CD4+ T cells from blood. What the cell subset or site label conveys for this sample: true naive CD4+ T cells. The bases read TGTGCCAGCAGCCCCCACGGAGGGGGGGGTCAAAATTCACCCCTCCACTTT. Protein translation: CASSPHGGGGQNSPLHF. The full variable domain, completed from the reference TRBV9 and TRBJ1-6 proteins outside the CDR3, reads DSGVTQTPKHLITATGQRVTLRCSPRSGDLSVYWYQQSLDQGLQFLIQYYNGEERAKGNILERFSAQQFPDLHSELNLSSLELGDSALYFCASSPHGGGGQNSPLHFGNGTRLTVT.